This is a list of T cell receptor beta chains from one sample in a study of shared clonotypes between healthy human individuals. Repertoires were generated with immunoSEQ multiplex PCR, while TCRdb's copy carries only in-frame clones and drops some. Of around 1.6 million clones in the sample, 95% to 99% are singletons; the top ten hold about 0.4%. The sequencing input was naive CD4+ T cells sorted from blood. These receptors all come from a man younger than 40 in good health. Both conserved end residues are part of each CDR3. A D gene is named only where the DNA matches it firmly.

j_gene: TRBJ2-2
d_gene: NA
v_gene: TRBV2
CDR3nt: TGTGCCAGCGGTAGTACAGGGTTAACCGGGGAGCTGTTTTTT
CDR3aa: CASGSTGLTGELFF

j_gene: TRBJ2-2
d_gene: NA
v_gene: TRBV7-2
CDR3nt: TGTGCCAGTAGCATTGGGTCTGGAAGTCGTGGCGGGGAGCTGTTTTTT
CDR3aa: CASSIGSGSRGGELFF

j_gene: TRBJ2-5
d_gene: TRBD2
v_gene: TRBV15
CDR3nt: TGTGCCACCAGCAGATTAGCGGGAGGGCCTGTCGAGACCCAGTACTTC
CDR3aa: CATSRLAGGPVETQYF

j_gene: TRBJ2-3
d_gene: TRBD2
v_gene: TRBV5-4
CDR3nt: TGTGCCAGCAGTGAAGCCGGGACTAGTGTTGGTCGGGGGTATTTT
CDR3aa: CASSEAGTSVGRGYF

j_gene: TRBJ1-2
d_gene: NA
v_gene: TRBV6-5
CDR3nt: TGTGCCAGCAGGCTCGGGCCGTTTGATGGCTACACCTTC
CDR3aa: CASRLGPFDGYTF

j_gene: TRBJ2-3
d_gene: TRBD2
v_gene: TRBV7-9
CDR3nt: TGTGCCAGCAGCTTTTTTACTAGCGGGAGGACAGATACGCAGTATTTT
CDR3aa: CASSFFTSGRTDTQYF

j_gene: TRBJ1-2
d_gene: NA
v_gene: TRBV6-5
CDR3nt: TGTGCCAGCAGTTACACCCACGACAGCGGTTGCACCTTC
CDR3aa: CASSYTHDSGCTF

j_gene: TRBJ1-4
d_gene: NA
v_gene: TRBV18
CDR3nt: TGTGCCAGCTCACCCAGCCTTACTAATGAAAAACTGTTTTTT
CDR3aa: CASSPSLTNEKLFF

j_gene: TRBJ2-7
d_gene: TRBD1
v_gene: TRBV6-5
CDR3nt: TGTGCCAGCAGTTACAAGTACAGGGGTACCTACGAGCAGTACTTC
CDR3aa: CASSYKYRGTYEQYF

j_gene: TRBJ2-7
d_gene: TRBD1
v_gene: TRBV9
CDR3nt: TGTGCCAGCAGCCCGACAGGGGGCCTCTACGAGCAGTACTTC
CDR3aa: CASSPTGGLYEQYF

j_gene: TRBJ2-7
d_gene: NA
v_gene: TRBV5-6
CDR3nt: TGTGCCAGCAGCTTGTTAGGGACACTAGGGTCCTACGAGCAGTACTTC
CDR3aa: CASSLLGTLGSYEQYF